This T cell receptor (beta chain) was documented in a study of T cells in Graves' hyperthyroidism and ophthalmopathy. Whole-study results and caveats: Before onset, ophthalmopathy was predicted by the model a median around 6 months earlier. Most thyroid clonotypes expanded above 0.001 were also detected in blood.

TCR beta CDR3 sequences were amplified from RNA transcripts. First-round RT-PCR with HTBI primers amplified the TCR CDR3 region. In TCRdb, the multiplex PCR reads were re-called with MiXCR into one record per CDR3 protein. The sample has some 650,000 distinct CDR3 sequences, 16% seen once. Thyroid ultrasound and orbital computed tomography, with clinical symptoms and serum thyroxine and TRAb, informed diagnoses. This CDR3 contains 12 residues. Germline assignment: CDR1 LGHDT and CDR2 YNNKEL (reference sequence). V was trimmed by 4 bases and J by 7 bases, leaving 10 bases between them. This clonotype has a handful of counts. The antigen is undetermined.

Sequencing was performed on blood. The chain has TRBV3-1 and TRBJ2-5; tentatively, D is TRBD2 (6 bases). The TCR originated in a woman aged 35 to 49 with Graves' ophthalmopathy. CDR3 amino acids: CASSPTEGTQYF. In nucleotides, the CDR3 is TGTGCCAGCAGCCCTACGGAGGGGACCCAGTACTTC.